This record covers a single T cell receptor beta chain. Its antigen is as yet unknown. Whoever was chosen for sequencing had shown CD8+CD57+ cell expansion by flow cytometry. No therapy had been given to the patients at the time of blood sampling. These data belong to a study of CD8+CD57+ T cells in acquired aplastic anemia. Study context: Mean DNA quantity obtained from sorted CD4+ and CD8+ cells was 2.5 to 4 ug. Study results and limitations: In CD8+ cells, Simpson's diversity showed no significant difference between patients and controls.

Germline CDR1 reads SEHNR; CDR2 reads FQNEAQ (reference sequence). CDR3 length: 17 residues. V dropped 1 base and J dropped 3 bases, with 19 bases sitting between them. TCR beta VDJ and CDR3 profiles were obtained from a genomic DNA template. In TCRdb, the reads were re-called with MiXCR into one record per CDR3 protein. The profile shows around 200,000 distinct CDR3 sequences, around three fifths of them singletons. The receptor was derived from a human donor with aplastic anemia. The rearrangement links TRBV7-9 to TRBJ2-7; D may correspond to TRBD1 or TRBD2 (6 bases each). Sequencing was performed on sorted CD4+, CD8+, or CD8+CD57+ T cells (not recorded which) from PBMCs. CDR3 region: CASSLVVPGASGYEQYF. CDR3 coding DNA: TGTGCCAGCAGCTTAGTTGTTCCGGGGGCTAGTGGCTACGAGCAGTACTTC. The complete variable domain, with remaining parts taken from reference TRBV7-9 and TRBJ2-7, reads DTGVSQNPRHKITKRGQNVTFRCDPISEHNRLYWYRQTLGQGPEFLTYFQNEAQLEKSRLLSDRFSAERPKGSFSTLEIQRTEQGDSAMYLCASSLVVPGASGYEQYFGPGTRLTVT.